The sample holds many counts of the clone carrying this TCR beta chain. Its cognate antigen is unknown. This sample is drawn from a study of T cell repertoires in cytomegalovirus infection. The overall study: Public TCR beta signatures marked donors with CMV infection and the matching HLA. The study's findings and limits: Adding up the frequency of public TCR beta families identified people who carried CMV plus the relevant HLA. CMV-specific TCR beta clonotypes restricted by HLA-C were the ones dominating the ex vivo response.

TCRdb itself ran the reads through MiXCR, one entry per CDR3 protein. The sample lists 200,000 to 250,000 distinct CDR3 sequences; approximately 6.7% were seen once. The V end was cut by 4 bases, the J end by 5 bases, with 12 bases between. CDR1 and CDR2 (germline): GTSNPN, SVGIG (reference sequence). The CDR3 is 13 amino acids. Sample: PBMCs. The clonotype was recovered from a human donor in good health (CMV status not recorded). Some clones in this sample may be carry-over from other donors' samples. The rearrangement links TRBV30 to TRBJ2-1; D is unclear. The CDR3: CAWNFEFHNEQFF. CDR3 in DNA: TGTGCCTGGAATTTCGAATTTCACAATGAGCAGTTCTTC. The whole variable domain, filled in from reference TRBV30 and TRBJ2-1, reads SQTIHQWPATLVQPVGSPLSLECTVEGTSNPNLYWYRQAAGRGLQLLFYSVGIGQISSEVPQNLSASRPQDRQFILSSKKLLLSDSGFYLCAWNFEFHNEQFFGPGTRLTVL.